Below are 7 T cell receptor beta chains sequenced from a single sample in a study of cytomegalovirus exposure and HLA in healthy donors. 60 Vbeta and 13 Jbeta primers were used in PCR. The table came from immunoSEQ multiplex PCR; TCRdb's copy has only in-frame clones and leaves some out. This sample has under 200,000 clones; about an eighth occur once, and the top ten carry 7.8%. Sequencing input: PBMCs. These receptors all stem from a man aged 45-60 years in good health and CMV-seropositive.

The CDR3 nucleotides are TGTGCCAGCAGCTTAGAGGGAGGGGGTGAGCAGTTCTTC. This gives the protein CASSLEGGGEQFF. The J gene is TRBJ2-1, the V gene TRBV7-7, with D possibly TRBD2 on 7 matching bases. This CDR3 comprises 13 residues. Germline-derived CDR1 and CDR2 are SSHAT and FNYEAQ (reference sequence). Trimming left V 1 base short and J 9 bases short, with 10 bases between. Full variable domain (remainder filled in from reference TRBV7-7 and TRBJ2-1): GAGVSQSPRYKVTKRGQDVTLRCDPISSHATLYWYQQALGQGPEFLTYFNYEAQPDKSGLPSDRFSAERPEGSISTLTIQRTEQRDSAMYRCASSLEGGGEQFFGPGTRLTVL.

The chain employs TRBV10-3 and TRBJ1-2; D is ambiguous. CDR1 and CDR2 (germline): ENHRY, SYGVKD. This CDR3 has 15 residues. Trimming stripped 4 bases from V and 6 bases from J, with 18 bases between. The DNA of the CDR3 is TGTGCCATCAGTGGTCTCTCGAGTCATTCTGATGGCTACACCTTC. Amino acids: CAISGLSSHSDGYTF.

This clone was seen only a few times. A junction boundary mismatches the germline segment, possibly from a read error. The genes are TRBV9 and TRBJ1-5; 10 bases agree with TRBD1. CDR1 and CDR2 (germline): SGDLS, YYNGEE. CDR3 size: 15 residues. The CDR3 DNA reads as TGTGCCAACAGCGCTTCGGGGGACAGGGGTCAGCCCCAGCATTTT. Translated, it gives CANSASGDRGQPQHF.

This chain joins TRBV19 and TRBJ1-1; 7 bases fit TRBD1. Germline-derived CDR1 and CDR2 are LNHDA and SQIVND (reference sequence). V lost 4 bases and J lost 1; bases outside the gene matches: 0. This CDR3 has 13 amino acids. The CDR3 DNA is TGTGCCAGTAGTAGGGACAGGAACACTGAAGCTTTCTTT. Translation gives CASSRDRNTEAFF.

Only a few counts were recorded for this clone. This sequence joins TRBV6-1 and TRBJ1-5; 8 bases line up with TRBD1. CDR1 is MNHNS and CDR2 is SASEGT in the germline V gene. The CDR3 contains 15 residues. Germline trimming cut 3 bases from V and 6 bases from J; bases unmatched to any gene: 7. The CDR3 here is CASSDGQGLVQPQHF. CDR3 nucleotide sequence: TGTGCCAGCAGTGATGGACAGGGTTTGGTTCAGCCCCAGCATTTT.

This clone appeared a few times. The CDR3 DNA is TGTGCCAGCAGTTTAGGCAGGGTGGATGGAGCTTTCTTT. Translation: CASSLGRVDGAFF. The chain links TRBV28 to TRBJ1-1; D is possibly TRBD1 (5 bases). From germline, CDR1 is MDHEN and CDR2 SYDVKM. CDR3 length: 13 residues. Trimming stripped 2 bases from V and 10 bases from J, with 14 bases between.

This clone has a handful of counts. The V call is TRBV6-4, the J call TRBJ2-3; 12 nucleotides align to TRBD2. The CDR3 spans 16 residues. CDR1 is MRHNA and CDR2 is SNTAGT in the germline V gene. After removal of 6 bases from V and 2 bases from J, the junction contained 6 bases not matched to a gene. In nucleotides, the CDR3 is TGTGCCAGCAGCGCACTAGCGGGGGGTACCACAGATACGCAGTATTTT. Protein: CASSALAGGTTDTQYF.